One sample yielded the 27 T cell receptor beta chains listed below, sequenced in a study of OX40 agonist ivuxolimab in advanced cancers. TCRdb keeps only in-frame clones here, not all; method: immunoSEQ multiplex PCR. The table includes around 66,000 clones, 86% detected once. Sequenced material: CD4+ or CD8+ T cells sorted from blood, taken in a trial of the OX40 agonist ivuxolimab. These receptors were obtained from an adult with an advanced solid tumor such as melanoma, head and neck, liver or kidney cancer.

The CDR3 nucleotides are TGTGCCAGCAGCATCGGACAAAACGACAATGAGCAGTTCTTC. Translated: CASSIGQNDNEQFF. The genes are TRBV7-9 and TRBJ2-1; possibly TRBD1 for D (5 bases). V lost 5 bases and J lost 5, with 13 bases in between. In germline, CDR1 is SEHNR, CDR2 FQNEAQ (reference sequence). The CDR3 consists of 14 residues.

The CDR3 coding sequence is TGTGCCAGCAGCCGACAGGGTGGGAGCACTGAAGCTTTCTTT. This sequence encodes CASSRQGGSTEAFF. This chain connects TRBV7-9 to TRBJ1-1, with 7 positions matching TRBD1. The CDR3 loop spans 14 amino acids. V gave up 5 bases and J gave up 4 bases; unmatched junction bases: 7. Germline CDR1 reads SEHNR; CDR2 reads FQNEAQ (reference sequence).

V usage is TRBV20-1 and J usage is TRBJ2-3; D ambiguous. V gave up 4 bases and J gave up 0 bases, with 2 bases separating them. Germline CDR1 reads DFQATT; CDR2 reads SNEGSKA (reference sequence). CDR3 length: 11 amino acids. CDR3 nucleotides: TGCAGTGCTACTAGCACAGATACGCAGTATTTT. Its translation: CSATSTDTQYF.

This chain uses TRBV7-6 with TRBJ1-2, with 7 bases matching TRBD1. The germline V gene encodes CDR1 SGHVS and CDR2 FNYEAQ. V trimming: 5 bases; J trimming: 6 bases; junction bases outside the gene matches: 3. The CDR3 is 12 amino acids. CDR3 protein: CASSPGTDGYTF. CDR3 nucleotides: TGTGCCAGCAGCCCCGGGACAGATGGCTACACCTTC. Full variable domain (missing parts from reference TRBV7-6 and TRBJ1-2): GAGVSQSPRYKVTKRGQDVALRCDPISGHVSLYWYRQALGQGPEFLTYFNYEAQQDKSGLPNDRFSAERPEGSISTLTIQRTEQRDSAMYRCASSPGTDGYTFGSGTRLTVV.

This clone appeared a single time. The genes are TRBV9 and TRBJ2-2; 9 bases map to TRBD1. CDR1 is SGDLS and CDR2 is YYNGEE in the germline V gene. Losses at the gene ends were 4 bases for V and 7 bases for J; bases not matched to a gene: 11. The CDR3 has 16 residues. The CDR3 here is CASSLDGTGRFGELFF. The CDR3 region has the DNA TGTGCCAGCAGCCTCGACGGGACAGGGCGTTTCGGGGAGCTGTTTTTT.

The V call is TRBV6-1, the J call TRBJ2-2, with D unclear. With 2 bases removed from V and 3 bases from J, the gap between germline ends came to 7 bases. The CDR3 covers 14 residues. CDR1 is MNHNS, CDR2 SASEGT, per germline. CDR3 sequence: CASSEQAYTGELFF. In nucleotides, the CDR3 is TGTGCCAGCAGTGAACAGGCTTACACCGGGGAGCTGTTTTTT.

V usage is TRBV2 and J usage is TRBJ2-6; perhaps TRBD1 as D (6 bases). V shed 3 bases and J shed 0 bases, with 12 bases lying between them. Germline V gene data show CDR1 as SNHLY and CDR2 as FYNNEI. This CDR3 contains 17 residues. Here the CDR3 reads CASSDAGDSSGANVLTF. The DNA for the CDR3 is TGTGCCAGCAGTGATGCAGGGGATAGCTCTGGGGCCAACGTCCTGACTTTC.

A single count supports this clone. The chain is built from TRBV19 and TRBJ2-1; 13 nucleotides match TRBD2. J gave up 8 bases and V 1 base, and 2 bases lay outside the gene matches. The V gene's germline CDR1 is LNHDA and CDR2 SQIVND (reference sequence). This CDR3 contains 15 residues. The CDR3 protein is CASSIALAGGDEQFF. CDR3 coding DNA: TGTGCCAGTAGTATAGCACTAGCGGGAGGGGATGAGCAGTTCTTC.

The CDR3 DNA reads TGCGCCAGCAGCTTGGCCCTCGGGACTAGCGGAAATGAGCAGTTCTTC. This sequence encodes CASSLALGTSGNEQFF. V and J are TRBV5-1 and TRBJ2-1, with 11 nucleotides matching TRBD2. The length of the CDR3 is 16 residues. V was clipped by 0 bases and J by 7 bases; unmatched bases: 6. Germline values: CDR1 SGHRS, CDR2 YFSETQ.

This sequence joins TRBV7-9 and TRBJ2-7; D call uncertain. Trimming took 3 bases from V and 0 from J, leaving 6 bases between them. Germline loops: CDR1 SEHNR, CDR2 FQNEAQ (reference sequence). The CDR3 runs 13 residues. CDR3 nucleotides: TGTGCCAGCAGCTTTGACGCCTCCTACGAGCAGTACTTC. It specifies CASSFDASYEQYF.

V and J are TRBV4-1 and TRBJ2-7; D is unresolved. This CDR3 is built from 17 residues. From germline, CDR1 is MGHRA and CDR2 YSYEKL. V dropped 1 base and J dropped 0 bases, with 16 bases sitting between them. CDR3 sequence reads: CASSQAVVRMTSYEQYF. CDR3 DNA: TGCGCCAGCAGCCAAGCCGTGGTTCGGATGACCTCCTACGAGCAGTACTTC.

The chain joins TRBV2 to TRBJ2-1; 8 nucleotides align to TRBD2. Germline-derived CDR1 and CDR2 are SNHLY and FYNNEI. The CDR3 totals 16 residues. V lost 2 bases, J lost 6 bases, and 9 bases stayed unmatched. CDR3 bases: TGTGCCAGCAGTGAAAAAGGGACTAGTGACCCCAATGAGCAGTTCTTC. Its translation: CASSEKGTSDPNEQFF.

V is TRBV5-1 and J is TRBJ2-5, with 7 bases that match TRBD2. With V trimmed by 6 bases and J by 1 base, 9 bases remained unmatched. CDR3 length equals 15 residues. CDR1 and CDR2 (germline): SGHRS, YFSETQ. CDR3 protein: CASKKTSGGQETQYF. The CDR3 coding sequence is TGCGCCAGCAAAAAAACATCGGGGGGCCAAGAGACCCAGTACTTC.

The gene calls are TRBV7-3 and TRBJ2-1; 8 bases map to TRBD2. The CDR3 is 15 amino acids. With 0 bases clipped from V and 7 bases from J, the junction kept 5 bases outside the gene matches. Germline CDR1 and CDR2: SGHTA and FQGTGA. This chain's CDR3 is CASSLTPGGPNEQFF. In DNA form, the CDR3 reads TGTGCCAGCAGCTTAACTCCGGGAGGGCCAAATGAGCAGTTCTTC.

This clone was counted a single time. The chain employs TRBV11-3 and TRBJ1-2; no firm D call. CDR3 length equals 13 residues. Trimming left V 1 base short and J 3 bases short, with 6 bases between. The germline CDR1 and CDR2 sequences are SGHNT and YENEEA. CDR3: CASSLGVDYGYTF. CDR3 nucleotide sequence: TGTGCCAGCAGCTTAGGAGTGGACTATGGCTACACCTTC.

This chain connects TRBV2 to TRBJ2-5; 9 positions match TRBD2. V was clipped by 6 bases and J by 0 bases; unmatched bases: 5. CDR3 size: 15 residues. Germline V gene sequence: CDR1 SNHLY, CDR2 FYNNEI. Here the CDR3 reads CASSQRLADQETQYF. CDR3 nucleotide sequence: TGTGCCAGCAGCCAAAGACTAGCGGACCAAGAGACCCAGTACTTC.

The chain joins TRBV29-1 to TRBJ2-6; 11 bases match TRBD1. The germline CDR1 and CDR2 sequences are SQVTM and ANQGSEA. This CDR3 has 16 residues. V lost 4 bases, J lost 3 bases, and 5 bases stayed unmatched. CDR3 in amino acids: CSVGGQGEYGANVLTF. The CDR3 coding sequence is TGCAGCGTTGGGGGACAGGGGGAATATGGGGCCAACGTCCTGACTTTC.

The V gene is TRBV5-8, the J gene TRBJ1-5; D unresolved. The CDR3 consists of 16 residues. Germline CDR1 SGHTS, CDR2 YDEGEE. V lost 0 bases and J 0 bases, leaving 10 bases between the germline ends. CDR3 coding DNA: TGTGCCAGCAGCTTGGGAGTTGTTGTTAGCAATCAGCCCCAGCATTTT. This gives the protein CASSLGVVVSNQPQHF.

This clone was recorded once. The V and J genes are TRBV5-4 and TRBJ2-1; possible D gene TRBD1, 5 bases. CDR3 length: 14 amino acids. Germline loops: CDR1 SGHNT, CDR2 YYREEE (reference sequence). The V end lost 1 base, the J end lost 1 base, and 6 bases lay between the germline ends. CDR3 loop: CASSLTGSYNEQFF. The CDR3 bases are TGTGCCAGCAGCTTGACAGGTTCCTACAATGAGCAGTTCTTC. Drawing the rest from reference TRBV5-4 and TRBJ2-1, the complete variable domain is ETGVTQSPTHLIKTRGQQVTLRCSSQSGHNTVSWYQQALGQGPQFIFQYYREEENGRGNFPPRFSGLQFPNYSSELNVNALELDDSALYLCASSLTGSYNEQFFGPGTRLTVL.

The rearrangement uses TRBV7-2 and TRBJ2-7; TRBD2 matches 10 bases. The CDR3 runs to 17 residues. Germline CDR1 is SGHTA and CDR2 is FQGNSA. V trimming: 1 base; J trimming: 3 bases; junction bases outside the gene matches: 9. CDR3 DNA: TGTGCCAGCAGCTTAGGGGGAGGTCTAGCGGGAGTCTACGAGCAGTACTTC. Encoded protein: CASSLGGGLAGVYEQYF.

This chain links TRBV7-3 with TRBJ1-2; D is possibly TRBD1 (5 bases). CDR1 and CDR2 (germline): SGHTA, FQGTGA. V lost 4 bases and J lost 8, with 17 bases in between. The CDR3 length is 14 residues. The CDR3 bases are TGTGCCAGCAGCTCAGATCCGCAGGGAGGCGGCTACACCTTC. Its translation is CASSSDPQGGGYTF.

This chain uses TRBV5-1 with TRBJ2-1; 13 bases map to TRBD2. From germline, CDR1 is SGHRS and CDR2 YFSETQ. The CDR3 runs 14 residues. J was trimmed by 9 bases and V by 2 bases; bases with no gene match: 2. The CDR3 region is CASSFGLAGVEQFF. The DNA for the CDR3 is TGCGCCAGCAGCTTCGGACTAGCGGGAGTTGAGCAGTTCTTC.

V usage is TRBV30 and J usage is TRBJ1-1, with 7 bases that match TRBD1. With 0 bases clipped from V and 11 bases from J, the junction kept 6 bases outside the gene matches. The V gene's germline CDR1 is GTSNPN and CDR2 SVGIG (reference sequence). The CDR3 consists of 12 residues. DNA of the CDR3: TGTGCCTGGAGTGTAAGCAGGGGGTATGCTTTCTTT. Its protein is CAWSVSRGYAFF.

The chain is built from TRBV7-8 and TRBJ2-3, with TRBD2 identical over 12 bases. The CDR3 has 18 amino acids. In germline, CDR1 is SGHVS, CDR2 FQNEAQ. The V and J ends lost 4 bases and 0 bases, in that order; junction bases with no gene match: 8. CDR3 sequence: CASSYTTSGSRSTDTQYF. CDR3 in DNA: TGTGCCAGCAGCTACACGACTAGCGGGAGTAGAAGCACAGATACGCAGTATTTT.

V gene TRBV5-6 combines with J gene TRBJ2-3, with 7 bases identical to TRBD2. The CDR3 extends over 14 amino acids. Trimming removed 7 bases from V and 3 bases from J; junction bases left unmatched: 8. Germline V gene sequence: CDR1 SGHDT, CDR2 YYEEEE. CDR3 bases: TGTGCCAGCGAAAGGGGCGGGAGAACAGATACGCAGTATTTT. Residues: CASERGGRTDTQYF. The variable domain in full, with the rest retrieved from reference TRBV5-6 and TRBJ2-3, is DAGVTQSPTHLIKTRGQQVTLRCSPKSGHDTVSWYQQALGQGPQFIFQYYEEEERQRGNFPDRFSGHQFPNYSSELNVNALLLGDSALYLCASERGGRTDTQYFGPGTRLTVL.

CDR3 sequence reads: CASSNWAGGDEQFF. In DNA, the CDR3 is TGTGCCAGCAGTAACTGGGCGGGAGGGGATGAGCAGTTCTTC. This chain joins TRBV25-1 and TRBJ2-1; 9 bases agree with TRBD2. CDR1 and CDR2 from the germline V gene are MGHDK and SYGVNS. This CDR3 has 14 amino acids. Unmatched junction bases numbered 7, after V lost 5 bases and J lost 8 bases. The full variable domain, rest sourced from reference TRBV25-1 and TRBJ2-1, is EADIYQTPRYLVIGTGKKITLECSQTMGHDKMYWYQQDPGMELHLIHYSYGVNSTEKGDLSSESTVSRIRTEHFPLTLESARPSHTSQYLCASSNWAGGDEQFFGPGTRLTVL.

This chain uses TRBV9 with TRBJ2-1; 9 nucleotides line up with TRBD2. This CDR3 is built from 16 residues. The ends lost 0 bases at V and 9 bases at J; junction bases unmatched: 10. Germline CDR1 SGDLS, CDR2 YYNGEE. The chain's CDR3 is CASSVELSVAGAEQFF. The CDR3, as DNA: TGTGCCAGCAGCGTAGAGCTTAGCGTAGCGGGAGCTGAGCAGTTCTTC. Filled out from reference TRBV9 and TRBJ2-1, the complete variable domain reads DSGVTQTPKHLITATGQRVTLRCSPRSGDLSVYWYQQSLDQGLQFLIQYYNGEERAKGNILERFSAQQFPDLHSELNLSSLELGDSALYFCASSVELSVAGAEQFFGPGTRLTVL.